This section outlines one T cell receptor beta chain sequence together with its context. Only in-frame clones appear in the TCRdb table, and some are missing; sequencing was by immunoSEQ multiplex PCR. The sample lists about 70,000 clones, 80% to 90% occurring once. This specimen comes from a study of blood T cell repertoires in COVID-19. Study summary: The United States, Italy and Spain supplied acute and convalescent COVID-19 samples. T cells, B-cell-depleted T cells, or PBMCs supplied cDNA or gDNA.

The sequencing input was peripheral blood. The sequence came from a man in his forties or fifties with acute or convalescent COVID-19.

The CDR3 region has the DNA TGTGCCACCAGTGATTTGGGTCCCTCCACCGGGACTGAACTCGGTACGCAGTATTTT. This encodes CATSDLGPSTGTELGTQYF. The chain links TRBV24-1 to TRBJ2-3, with D perhaps TRBD2 (6 bases). Germline CDR1 is KGHDR and CDR2 is SFDVKD. Trimming took 0 bases from V and 8 from J, leaving 26 bases between them. The CDR3 extends over 19 amino acids.